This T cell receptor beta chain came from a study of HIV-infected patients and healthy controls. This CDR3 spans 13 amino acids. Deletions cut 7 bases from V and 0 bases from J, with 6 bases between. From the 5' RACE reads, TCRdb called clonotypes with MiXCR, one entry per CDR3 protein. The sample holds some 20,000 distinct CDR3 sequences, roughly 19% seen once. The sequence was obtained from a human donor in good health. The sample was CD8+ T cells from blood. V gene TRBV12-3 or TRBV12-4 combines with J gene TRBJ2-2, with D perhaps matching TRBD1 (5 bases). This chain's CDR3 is CASTGTNTGELFF. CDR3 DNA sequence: TGTGCCAGCACAGGGACGAACACCGGGGAGCTGTTTTTT.